The 14 T cell receptor beta chains below come from one sample, sequenced in a study of blood T cell repertoires in COVID-19. Only in-frame clones appear in the TCRdb table, and some are missing; sequencing was by immunoSEQ multiplex PCR. This table holds about 260,000 clones, about 88% found once. The material sequenced was peripheral blood. Receptors originate from a man younger than 45 with active or convalescent COVID-19.

The chain combines TRBV19 with TRBJ2-7; 8 bases fit TRBD1. The CDR3 contains 16 residues. Germline-derived CDR1 and CDR2 are LNHDA and SQIVND (reference sequence). Trimming cost V 6 bases and J 0 bases; bases outside gene matches: 10. The DNA for the CDR3 is TGTGCCAGTAGCCTTAGTGGGGACAGGTCCTCCTACGAGCAGTACTTC. It is translated as CASSLSGDRSSYEQYF.

The chain recombines TRBV7-2 with TRBJ2-5, with TRBD2 matching 9 bases. V trimming: 5 bases; J trimming: 1 base; junction bases outside the gene matches: 5. The CDR3 has 15 residues. Per the germline V gene, CDR1 is SGHTA and CDR2 is FQGNSA. Written as DNA, the CDR3 is TGTGCCAGCAGCGTACCGGGACTAGCCCAAGAGACCCAGTACTTC. This sequence encodes CASSVPGLAQETQYF.

The chain joins TRBV6-2 or TRBV6-3 to TRBJ1-1, with 8 bases that match TRBD1. J lost 5 bases, V lost 5 bases, and 10 bases had no gene match. Germline CDR1 is MNHEY and CDR2 is SVGEGT. CDR3 size: 15 residues. CDR3 region: CASSNGQGGYTEAFF. For the CDR3, the DNA is TGTGCCAGCAGTAACGGACAGGGAGGGTATACTGAAGCTTTCTTT.

This clone was counted a few times. The chain employs TRBV6-1 and TRBJ2-3, with TRBD2 matching over 8 bases. Germline V gives CDR1 MNHNS, CDR2 SASEGT. V lost 3 bases and J lost 4; bases outside the gene matches: 6. The CDR3 spans 15 residues. As DNA, the CDR3 is TGTGCCAGCAGTGACGTCGGCGGGGGGCCAGATACGCAGTATTTT. It specifies CASSDVGGGPDTQYF.

The rearrangement links TRBV12-3 or TRBV12-4 to TRBJ1-4; 9 bases map to TRBD1. This CDR3 region has 13 residues. With V trimmed by 6 bases and J by 8 bases, 4 bases remained unmatched. CDR3 nucleotides: TGTGCCAGCAGGCTGGACAGGGGCGAAAAACTGTTTTTT. It encodes CASRLDRGEKLFF.

The chain couples TRBV2 to TRBJ2-3; D remains ambiguous. The CDR3 totals 16 residues. The germline V gene encodes CDR1 SNHLY and CDR2 FYNNEI. With 2 bases removed from V and 0 bases from J, the gap between germline ends came to 12 bases. This chain's CDR3 is CASSELAGPSTDTQYF. CDR3 coding DNA: TGTGCCAGCAGTGAATTGGCAGGCCCTAGCACAGATACGCAGTATTTT.

This clone was seen a handful of times. This sequence joins TRBV7-2 and TRBJ2-2; D unclear. CDR1 and CDR2 (germline): SGHTA, FQGNSA. Between the trimmed V and J ends, which lost 1 base and 6 bases, there was a span of 3 bases. This CDR3 spans 12 amino acids. CDR3 region: CASSLVSGELFF. The CDR3 DNA follows: TGTGCCAGCAGCTTAGTATCCGGGGAGCTGTTTTTT.

The genes are TRBV21-1 and TRBJ1-1; the table's D call, TRBD1, was not checked against the DNA. TRBV21-1 is recorded as a pseudogene. This CDR3 has 18 amino acids. CDR3 region: CASRGPGGASGMNTEAFF. In nucleotides, the CDR3 is TGTGCCAGCAGGGGACCAGGGGGCGCGAGTGGGATGAACACTGAAGCTTTCTTT.

V usage is TRBV4-3 and J usage is TRBJ1-6; D not resolved. The CDR3 consists of 18 residues. V shed 0 bases and J shed 1 base, with 13 bases lying between them. Germline CDR1 reads LGHNA; CDR2 reads YSLEER. The CDR3 loop reads CASSQDDTRVSYNSPLHF. CDR3 nucleotides: TGCGCCAGCAGCCAAGACGACACCCGTGTATCCTATAATTCACCCCTCCACTTT.

The chain couples TRBV11-2 to TRBJ2-7; no clear D gene. This CDR3 contains 15 residues. Germline loops: CDR1 SGHAT, CDR2 FQNNGV. V lost 1 base to trimming and J lost 3 bases, with 13 bases between them. CDR3 in amino acids: CASSLVPRDIYEQYF. CDR3 coding DNA: TGTGCCAGCAGCTTAGTCCCTAGAGATATCTACGAGCAGTACTTC.

The J gene is TRBJ2-5, the V gene TRBV5-4, with 8 bases fitting TRBD2. The CDR3 has 14 amino acids. The germline CDR1 and CDR2 sequences are SGHNT and YYREEE (reference sequence). The V and J ends lost 3 bases and 1 base, in that order; junction bases with no gene match: 2. In DNA, the CDR3 is TGTGCCAGCAGCTATAGCGGGGCCCAAGAGACCCAGTACTTC. It codes for CASSYSGAQETQYF.

The chain carries TRBV3-1 (or the pseudogene TRBV3-2) and TRBJ1-1; TRBD1 matches at 9 bases. Trimming at V came to 2 bases and at J to 4 bases, leaving 5 bases not matched to a gene. The germline V gene encodes CDR1 LGHDT and CDR2 YNNKEL (reference sequence). The CDR3 covers 15 residues. CDR3 DNA sequence: TGTGCCAGCAGCCAATTAACAGGGGGCCTCACTGAAGCTTTCTTT. The encoded protein is CASSQLTGGLTEAFF.

This sequence joins TRBV27 and TRBJ2-1, with a possible D match to TRBD2 (6 bases). The CDR3 runs to 17 residues. The germline CDR1 and CDR2 sequences are MNHEY and SMNVEV (reference sequence). V was trimmed by 2 bases and J by 4 bases, leaving 18 bases between them. The CDR3 loop reads CASSLIPSGAGYNEQFF. For the CDR3, the DNA is TGTGCCAGCAGTTTAATCCCGTCCGGGGCGGGGTACAATGAGCAGTTCTTC.

The chain recombines TRBV30 with TRBJ2-5, with D possibly TRBD2 on 5 matching bases. Germline V gives CDR1 GTSNPN, CDR2 SVGIG (reference sequence). V shed 5 bases and J shed 7 bases, with 17 bases lying between them. The CDR3 covers 13 residues. The CDR3 here is CAWVNGVLGTQYF. DNA for the CDR3: TGTGCCTGGGTCAACGGGGTTTTGGGGACCCAGTACTTC.